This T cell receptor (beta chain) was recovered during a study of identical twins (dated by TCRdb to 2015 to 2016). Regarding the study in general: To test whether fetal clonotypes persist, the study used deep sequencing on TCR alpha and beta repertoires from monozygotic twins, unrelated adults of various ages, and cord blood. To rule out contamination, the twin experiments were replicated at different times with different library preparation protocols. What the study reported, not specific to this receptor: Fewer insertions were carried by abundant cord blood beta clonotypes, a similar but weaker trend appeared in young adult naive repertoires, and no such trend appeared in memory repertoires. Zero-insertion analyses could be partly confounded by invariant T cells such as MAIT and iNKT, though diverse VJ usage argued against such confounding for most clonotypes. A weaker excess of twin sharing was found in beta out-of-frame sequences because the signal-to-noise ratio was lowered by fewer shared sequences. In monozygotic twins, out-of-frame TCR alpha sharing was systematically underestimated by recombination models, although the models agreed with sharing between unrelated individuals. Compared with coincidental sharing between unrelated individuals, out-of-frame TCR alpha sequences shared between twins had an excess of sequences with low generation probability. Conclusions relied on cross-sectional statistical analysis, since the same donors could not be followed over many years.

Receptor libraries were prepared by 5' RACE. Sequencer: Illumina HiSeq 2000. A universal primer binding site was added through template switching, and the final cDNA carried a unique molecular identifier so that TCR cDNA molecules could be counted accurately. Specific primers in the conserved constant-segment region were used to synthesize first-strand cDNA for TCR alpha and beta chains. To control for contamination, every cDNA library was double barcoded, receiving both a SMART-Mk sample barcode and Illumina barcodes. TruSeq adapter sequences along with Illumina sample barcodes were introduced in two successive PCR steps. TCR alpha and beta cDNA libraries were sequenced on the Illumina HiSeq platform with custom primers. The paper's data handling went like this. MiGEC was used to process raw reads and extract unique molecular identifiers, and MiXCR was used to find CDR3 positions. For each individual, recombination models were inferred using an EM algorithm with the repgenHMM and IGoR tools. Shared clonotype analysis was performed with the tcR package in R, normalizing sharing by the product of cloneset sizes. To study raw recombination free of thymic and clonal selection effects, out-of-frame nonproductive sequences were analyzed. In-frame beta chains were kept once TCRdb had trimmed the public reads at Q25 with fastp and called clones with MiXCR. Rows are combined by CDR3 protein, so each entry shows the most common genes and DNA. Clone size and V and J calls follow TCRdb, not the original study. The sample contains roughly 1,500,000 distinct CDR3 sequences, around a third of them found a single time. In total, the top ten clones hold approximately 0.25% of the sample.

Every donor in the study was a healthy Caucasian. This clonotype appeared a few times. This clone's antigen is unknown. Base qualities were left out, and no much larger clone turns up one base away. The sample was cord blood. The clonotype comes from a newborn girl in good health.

The CDR3 region reads CASSMGLAGYEQYF. The DNA sequence is TGTGCCAGTAGTATGGGACTAGCGGGCTACGAGCAGTACTTC. The chain is encoded by TRBV19 joined to TRBJ2-7; TRBD2 matches 12 bases in the middle. Compared with germline, V lacks 3 bases and J lacks 3 bases; bases without a gene match: 0. In the germline V gene (reference sequence), CDR1 corresponds to LNHDA and CDR2 to SQIVND. Inclusive of the bounding cysteine and phenylalanine, the CDR3 is 14 residues long. Just CDR3 DNA is preserved here, 42 bases in frame from base 1.